The next 21 T cell receptor beta chains were all read from a single sample in a study of PD-1 blockade in classical Hodgkin lymphoma. All trial patients relapsed after autologous stem cell transplantation. Some clones are missing from TCRdb's copy, which holds only in-frame ones; the method was immunoSEQ multiplex PCR. The sample holds fewer than 110,000 clones; around 88% are singletons and the top ten take more than 6.5%. The sample consisted of peripheral blood mononuclear cells (PBMCs), taken before the second cycle of nivolumab. The source is a human donor with classical Hodgkin lymphoma.

V and J are TRBV5-1 and TRBJ1-6; D unclear. CDR1 is SGHRS, CDR2 YFSETQ, per germline. The CDR3 sequence is 14 residues long. Trimming shortened V by 6 bases and J by 3 bases, and 10 bases separated the two germline ends. The CDR3 here is CASKEGNYNSPLHF. The CDR3 bases are TGCGCCAGCAAGGAGGGAAACTATAATTCACCCCTCCACTTT.

The J gene is TRBJ2-1, the V gene TRBV27; 16 bases fit TRBD2. V gave up 2 bases and J gave up 8 bases; unmatched junction bases: 9. Germline V lookup: CDR1 MNHEY, CDR2 SMNVEV (reference sequence). The length of the CDR3 is 18 residues. This CDR3 reads CASSLGTSGGAFIYEQFF. In DNA, the CDR3 is TGTGCCAGCAGTTTAGGGACTAGCGGGGGGGCCTTTATATATGAGCAGTTCTTC.

The chain carries TRBV27 and TRBJ2-7; 9 bases agree with TRBD1. This CDR3 is built from 13 residues. CDR1 and CDR2 from the germline V gene are MNHEY and SMNVEV (reference sequence). Trimming cost V 6 bases and J 10 bases; bases outside gene matches: 10. The chain's CDR3 is CASSPTGTGRQYF. CDR3 bases: TGTGCCAGCAGCCCGACCGGGACAGGGCGCCAGTACTTC.

V gene TRBV6-4 combines with J gene TRBJ1-1, with 7 bases aligning to TRBD1. CDR3 length equals 14 residues. Germline loops: CDR1 MRHNA, CDR2 SNTAGT. With 5 bases clipped from V and 5 bases from J, the junction kept 8 bases outside the gene matches. CDR3 residues: CASSRSGGGTEAFF. The DNA for the CDR3 is TGTGCCAGCAGTAGATCAGGGGGAGGGACTGAAGCTTTCTTT.

The chain joins TRBV27 to TRBJ2-7; unclear D gene. V was pared by 3 bases and J by 6 bases, with 18 bases between. Germline V gene data show CDR1 as MNHEY and CDR2 as SMNVEV (reference sequence). The CDR3 consists of 15 residues. CDR3 sequence (DNA): TGTGCCAGCAGTTTGCGAGCATCGGACCCCATCGAGCAGTACTTC. It yields the protein CASSLRASDPIEQYF.

The chain joins TRBV27 to TRBJ1-2, with D possibly TRBD1 on 5 matching bases. Germline V lookup: CDR1 MNHEY, CDR2 SMNVEV (reference sequence). V lost 1 base, J lost 3 bases, and 15 bases lay in between. The CDR3 sequence is 16 residues long. The CDR3 here is CASSLFAGLGDYGYTF. Written as DNA, the CDR3 is TGTGCCAGCAGTTTATTTGCAGGGCTTGGTGACTATGGCTACACCTTC.

The rearrangement uses TRBV18 and TRBJ2-2; D unclear. V lost 3 bases and J lost 6, with 8 bases in between. This CDR3 is 13 amino acids long. CDR1 and CDR2 from the germline V gene are KGHSH and LQKENI. The CDR3 sequence is CASSPDVAGELFF. CDR3 coding DNA: TGTGCCAGCTCACCGGATGTCGCCGGGGAGCTGTTTTTT.

The chain employs TRBV7-9 and TRBJ2-2; D is perhaps TRBD1 (6 bases). V was clipped by 3 bases and J by 9 bases, with 17 bases between them. The CDR3 covers 15 residues. Germline loops: CDR1 SEHNR, CDR2 FQNEAQ (reference sequence). CDR3 loop: CASSFGGLGDRELFF. The CDR3, as DNA: TGTGCCAGCAGCTTTGGGGGCCTTGGGGACCGGGAGCTGTTTTTT.

The J gene is TRBJ2-1, the V gene TRBV5-1; 7 bases match TRBD1. The V segment lost 4 bases and the J segment 9 bases; nucleotides outside the gene matches: 13. The CDR3 is 15 amino acids. The germline CDR1 and CDR2 sequences are SGHRS and YFSETQ. The CDR3 DNA sequence: TGCGCCAGCAGCATAAGGGACAGTATAGACCCTGAGCAGTTCTTC. It specifies CASSIRDSIDPEQFF.

The V and J genes are TRBV21-1 and TRBJ1-5. TRBV21-1 is recorded as a pseudogene. The CDR3 consists of 18 residues. The CDR3 nucleotides read TGTGCCAGCAGCAAAGCAACGGGGGGTGTGGGAAGCAATCAGCCCCAGCATTTT. Encoded protein: CASSKATGGVGSNQPQHF.

The J gene is TRBJ2-1, the V gene TRBV30; no clear D gene. The CDR3 length is 15 residues. V was cut by 0 bases and J by 0 bases, with 9 bases left in between. CDR1 GTSNPN and CDR2 SVGIG come from the germline V gene (reference sequence). The CDR3 DNA is TGTGCCTGGAGTGTTGGGCAGAGCTCCTACAATGAGCAGTTCTTC. It translates to CAWSVGQSSYNEQFF. Supplemented by reference TRBV30 and TRBJ2-1, the full variable domain reads SQTIHQWPATLVQPVGSPLSLECTVEGTSNPNLYWYRQAAGRGLQLLFYSVGIGQISSEVPQNLSASRPQDRQFILSSKKLLLSDSGFYLCAWSVGQSSYNEQFFGPGTRLTVL.

The V call is TRBV9, the J call TRBJ2-3; D perhaps matches TRBD1 (6 bases). The CDR3 covers 15 residues. V lost 2 bases and J 0 bases, leaving 10 bases between the germline ends. The germline CDR1 and CDR2 sequences are SGDLS and YYNGEE. For the CDR3, the DNA is TGTGCCAGCAGCGTGGACAGCCTTAGCACAGATACGCAGTATTTT. It specifies CASSVDSLSTDTQYF.

The J gene is TRBJ1-2, the V gene TRBV5-6; 8 bases fit TRBD1. This CDR3 has 16 amino acids. Germline CDR1 and CDR2: SGHDT and YYEEEE. With V trimmed by 0 bases and J by 5 bases, 9 bases remained unmatched. Here the CDR3 reads CASSLERAGGSYGYTF. CDR3 DNA: TGTGCCAGCAGCTTGGAAAGGGCAGGGGGCAGTTATGGCTACACCTTC.

This clone was counted many times. The chain joins TRBV7-9 to TRBJ1-2; TRBD1 might be the D (6 bases). Germline CDR1 reads SEHNR; CDR2 reads FQNEAQ (reference sequence). CDR3 length: 14 residues. V was cut by 1 base and J by 5 bases, with 11 bases left in between. CDR3 DNA: TGTGCCAGCAGCTTAGAGGCAGGGGTGTATGGCTACACCTTC. This encodes CASSLEAGVYGYTF.

The chain is built from TRBV4-2 and TRBJ2-3; D is perhaps TRBD2 (6 bases). From germline, CDR1 is LGHNA and CDR2 YNFKEQ. The V end lost 0 bases, the J end lost 2 bases, and 12 bases lay between the germline ends. The CDR3 contains 16 residues. CDR3 bases: TGTGCCAGCAGCCAAGATCCCGGGGGAAACACAGATACGCAGTATTTT. Its translation is CASSQDPGGNTDTQYF.

V is TRBV12-5 and J is TRBJ1-2; no firm D call. Trimming removed 5 bases from V and 4 bases from J, with 17 bases in between. This CDR3 spans 15 amino acids. Per germline, CDR1 LGHNT and CDR2 FRNRAP. The CDR3 region is CASGPLPSGSYGYTF. The CDR3 region has the DNA TGTGCTAGTGGTCCTCTTCCCAGCGGAAGCTATGGCTACACCTTC.

The chain couples TRBV19 to TRBJ2-1; D not certain. The length of the CDR3 is 12 residues. Germline lookup yields CDR1 LNHDA and CDR2 SQIVND (reference sequence). V was trimmed by 0 bases and J by 9 bases, leaving 6 bases between them. Here the CDR3 DNA reads TGTGCCAGTAGTATAGATCTGGGTGAGCAGTTCTTC. Translated: CASSIDLGEQFF.

The chain employs TRBV27 and TRBJ2-3; D is unresolved. Looked up from germline, CDR1 is MNHEY and CDR2 is SMNVEV (reference sequence). The CDR3 runs 12 residues. Trimming removed 5 bases at V and 2 bases at J, with 5 bases between. DNA of the CDR3: TGTGCCAGCAGTAATCCCACAGATACGCAGTATTTT. Amino acids: CASSNPTDTQYF.

This clone was observed once. V usage is TRBV30 and J usage is TRBJ2-7; D ambiguous. V shed 4 bases and J shed 3 bases, with 10 bases lying between them. CDR3 length: 12 amino acids. Germline V gene sequence: CDR1 GTSNPN, CDR2 SVGIG (reference sequence). CDR3 protein: CAWNAGFYEQYF. CDR3 in DNA: TGTGCCTGGAATGCTGGGTTCTACGAGCAGTACTTC.

V is TRBV29-1 and J is TRBJ2-7; D not certain. V was shortened by 2 bases and J by 4 bases, with 15 bases between the two germline ends. Looked up from germline, CDR1 is SQVTM and CDR2 is ANQGSEA. There are 14 residues in the CDR3. The CDR3 DNA is TGCAGCGTTGAACGATGGAACGATGATTACGAGCAGTACTTC. Encoded protein: CSVERWNDDYEQYF.

This clone was counted a few times. V gene TRBV5-1 combines with J gene TRBJ2-1; possibly TRBD1 for D (6 bases). Germline V gene sequence: CDR1 SGHRS, CDR2 YFSETQ. This CDR3 comprises 14 residues. V lost 6 bases and J lost 7, with 17 bases in between. The CDR3, as DNA: TGCGCCAGCACAGAAGGGACATACATAAATGAGCAGTTCTTC. Encoded protein: CASTEGTYINEQFF.